The rows below give T cell receptor beta chains drawn from one sample of a study of tumor and adjacent non-tumor tissue in lung cancer. MiXCR was run by TCRdb on the multiplex PCR reads, yielding one entry per CDR3 protein. The table shows fewer than 120,000 distinct CDR3 sequences, with 84% occurring only once. The sample taken for sequencing was lung tumor tissue. These receptor sequences come from a man in his 70s with non-small cell lung cancer. Both conserved end residues are part of each CDR3. A D gene is named only where the DNA matches it firmly. Size is omitted from some rows. Given values are once, few, many or a class for expanded clones.

j_call v_call d_call cdr3_length clone_size cdr3_aa cdr3_nt
TRBJ2-3 TRBV25-1 NA 16 many CASSAAGGASTDTQYF TGTGCCAGCAGTGCCGCTGGGGGGGCGAGCACAGATACGCAGTATTTT
TRBJ2-2 TRBV4-3 NA 14 NA CASSRVTTTRELFF TGCGCCAGCAGCCGGGTGACAACCACCAGGGAGCTGTTTTTT
TRBJ1-2 TRBV6-1 NA 15 NA CACSLRDKCNYSYTF TGTGCCTGCAGCCTGCGGGACAAGTGTAACTATAGCTACACCTTC
TRBJ2-2 TRBV11-2 TRBD2 15 NA CASSPLTGGTVGLFF TGTGCCAGCAGCCCCCTAACGGGGGGGACCGTGGGGCTGTTTTTT
TRBJ2-4 TRBV29-1 NA 13 once CSVDVVGEHIQYF TGCAGCGTTGACGTAGTGGGAGAGCACATTCAGTACTTC
TRBJ2-1 TRBV10-3 NA 15 NA CATAPTGSGTNEQFF TGTGCCACCGCTCCTACGGGGAGTGGGACCAATGAGCAGTTCTTC
TRBJ2-5 TRBV29-1 TRBD1 14 NA CSLMRDRSRETQYF TGTAGCCTTATGCGGGACAGGTCTCGAGAGACCCAGTACTTC
TRBJ2-7 TRBV20-1 TRBD2 15 NA CRARGSGREDYEQYF TGCCGTGCTAGAGGCTCGGGACGGGAGGATTACGAGCAGTACTTC
TRBJ2-1 TRBV20-1 NA 15 NA CSAPQSGGEYNEQFF TGCAGTGCTCCTCAAAGCGGAGGAGAATACAATGAGCAGTTCTTC
TRBJ2-7 TRBV6-5 TRBD2 15 NA CAVGRRLAGSIEQYF TGTGCCGTCGGAAGGAGACTAGCAGGATCTATCGAGCAGTACTTC
TRBJ1-5 TRBV19 TRBD1 16 NA CTSSIPTGGDNQPQHF TGTACCAGTAGTATCCCGACAGGGGGGGACAATCAGCCCCAGCATTTT
TRBJ2-5 TRBV12-3/TRBV12-4 TRBD1 13 NA CASRPGQGSIQYF TGTGCAAGCAGACCCGGACAGGGCTCCATCCAGTACTTC
TRBJ2-5 TRBV29-1 NA 16 NA CSDKPYLQTGQDTRYF TGCAGCGACAAACCCTACCTCCAGACAGGTCAAGATACCCGGTACTTC
TRBJ2-2 TRBV12-3/TRBV12-4 NA 16 NA CATSQSLRVNTGKLFF TGTGCCACCAGCCAGTCCCTCAGAGTGAACACCGGGAAGCTGTTTTTT
TRBJ2-1 TRBV10-2 NA 15 NA CASISPGPSSHEQFF TGCGCCAGCATTTCCCCGGGGCCCTCTTCTCATGAGCAGTTCTTC
TRBJ2-2 TRBV4-1 TRBD1 17 NA CASSQGRDRGHTGEPFF TGCGCCAGCAGCCAAGGCCGGGACAGGGGTCACACCGGGGAGCCGTTTTTT
TRBJ2-7 TRBV5-6 TRBD1 16 NA CTSSSNRGNFRYEQHF TGTACCAGCAGCTCTAACAGGGGGAACTTTAGGTACGAGCAGCACTTC
TRBJ2-6 TRBV10-3 TRBD2 20 NA CAISEGLAGGPRSGANVLTF TGTGCCATCAGTGAGGGACTAGCGGGGGGTCCCCGCTCTGGGGCCAACGTCCTGACTTTC
TRBJ2-7 TRBV19 TRBD1 15 few CASNPTGAEGYEQYF TGTGCCAGTAACCCGACAGGGGCCGAAGGTTACGAGCAGTACTTC
TRBJ1-1 TRBV29-1 NA 14 NA CSASDGCGDTEAFF TGCAGCGCTAGCGACGGGTGCGGGGACACTGAAGCTTTCTTT
TRBJ1-1 TRBV6-5 TRBD1 15 NA CAGWTGTGLVAETFF TGTGCCGGCTGGACCGGGACAGGGTTGGTCGCTGAAACTTTCTTT
TRBJ1-2 TRBV20-1 TRBD1 15 NA CSASSGQGRVYGYTF TGCAGTGCTAGCTCCGGACAGGGACGAGTCTATGGCTACACCTTC
TRBJ2-7 TRBV11-2 NA 13 NA CANSFGQGYEQYF TGTGCCAACAGCTTCGGCCAGGGCTACGAGCAGTACTTC
TRBJ1-1 TRBV13 NA 15 NA CASTFRLNMNTEAFF TGTGCCAGCACCTTCCGTCTAAATATGAACACTGAAGCTTTCTTT
TRBJ2-1 TRBV11-2 NA 11 NA CASSLTGRPRF TGTGCTAGCAGCTTAACAGGCCGACCGCGCTTC
TRBJ2-1 TRBV10-2 NA 15 NA CASRSPGPSYHGQFF TGCGCCAGCAGGTCCCCGGGACCCTCTTATCATGGGCAATTCTTC
TRBJ2-3 TRBV14 NA 15 NA CVSTRDSDATDTQYF TGTGTCAGTACCCGGGACTCTGATGCCACAGATACGCAGTATTTT
TRBJ2-3 TRBV5-4 NA 14 few CASSPGGDTDTQYF TGTGCCAGCAGCCCGGGTGGTGACACTGATACGCAGTATTTT
TRBJ2-3 TRBV11-2 NA 15 NA CASSSVGTGTDTRYF NA
TRBJ2-7 TRBV12-3/TRBV12-4 TRBD2 16 once CTSTRTSGSLVHEQYF TGTACCAGCACAAGGACTAGCGGGAGCCTAGTCCACGAGCAGTACTTC
TRBJ2-5 TRBV12-3/TRBV12-4 TRBD2 20 NA CASRKSDRPTSGLHQETQYF TGTGCCAGCAGAAAAAGCGACCGCCCGACTAGCGGGCTTCACCAGGAGACCCAGTACTTC
TRBJ2-7 TRBV14 TRBD1 15 NA CASSPWTGTIYKQYF TGTGCCAGCAGCCCCTGGACAGGGACGATCTACAAGCAATACTTC
TRBJ2-1 TRBV29-1 NA 11 NA CHGTLNNDQFF TGCCACGGGACATTAAACAATGATCAGTTCTTC
TRBJ2-7 TRBV11-3 NA 14 NA CASSSVRVAYEQYF TGTGCCAGCAGCTCAGTGAGGGTAGCCTACGAGCAGTACTTC
TRBJ1-1 TRBV11-3 TRBD1 16 once CDNNLKTGWMNTEAFF TGTGACAACAACTTAAAGACAGGGTGGATGAACACTGAAGCTTTCTTT
TRBJ1-2 TRBV6-5 NA 14 NA CASTFRGAWQGYTF TGTGCCAGCACCTTCAGAGGGGCATGGCAGGGCTACACCTTC
TRBJ2-5 TRBV29-1 NA 13 NA CSVEVWSQETQYF TGCAGCGTTGAAGTCTGGTCTCAAGAGACCCAGTACTTC
TRBJ2-7 TRBV29-1 NA 14 NA CSVENQWIRYEHYF TGTAGCGTTGAGAATCAGTGGATTCGGTACGAGCACTACTTC
TRBJ2-5 TRBV28 NA 16 NA CVSSFNVYSAAETQYF TGTGTCAGCAGTTTTAATGTCTACAGTGCCGCAGAGACCCAGTACTTC